The T cell receptor (beta chain) described here comes from a study of shared clonotypes between healthy human individuals. Regarding the study as a whole: Among non-shared clonotypes, generation probabilities were lower than among those shared by all four donors.

Donors, without exception, were Caucasian adults residing in Nashville, Tennessee. Division of CD4+ cells produced a CD45RA+ naive subset and a CD45RA-negative memory subset. Germline loops: CDR1 SGHAT, CDR2 FQNNGV. The CDR3 contains 18 residues. The V gene lost 1 base and the J gene lost 9 bases, with 25 bases spanning the gap. A word on this clone: Antigen unknown.

Original handling: Sequence data from immunoSEQ were junction-only and lacked quality scores; consequently, filtering differed. Assay: immunoSEQ multiplex PCR; the TCRdb copy retains only in-frame clones and omits some. The V and J calls and the clone size are those of that table, but D and trimming were determined from the DNA. The sample has about 980,000 clones, roughly 72% seen once. This sequence originates from a man aged 18 to 29 in good health. Sample: memory CD4+ T cells sorted from blood. Stated subset: CD45RA-negative fraction. The V and J genes are TRBV11-2 and TRBJ2-1; D tentatively reads TRBD1 or TRBD2 (5 bases each). CDR3 DNA: TGTGCCAGCAGCTTAGGGCCGGGGCATAATGAGGGATGGGGTGAGCAGTTCTTC. As protein: CASSLGPGHNEGWGEQFF.